Following are 24 T cell receptor beta chains from one sample sequenced in a study of T-cell memory formation after mild COVID-19. TCRdb fed the 5' RACE reads into MiXCR, producing one record per CDR3 protein. The sample has hundreds of thousands of distinct CDR3 sequences; less than 25% are singletons. The specimen sequenced was PBMCs or a T cell subset sorted from them (not recorded which). The receptors stem from an adult woman who had mild COVID-19 (a few samples of this study predate the infection). Cell type and time point are not known.

This clonotype was seen a handful of times. The chain carries TRBV4-1 and TRBJ2-1; 14 bases line up with TRBD2. V gave up 4 bases and J gave up 9 bases; unmatched junction bases: 8. The CDR3 consists of 16 residues. Germline lookup yields CDR1 MGHRA and CDR2 YSYEKL. The CDR3 sequence is CASSRPGLAGESEQFF. The CDR3 coding sequence is TGCGCCAGCAGCCGGCCGGGACTAGCGGGGGAAAGTGAGCAGTTCTTC.

The chain couples TRBV7-8 to TRBJ2-1; D is possibly TRBD1 (6 bases). The germline V gene has CDR1 SGHVS and CDR2 FQNEAQ. V was trimmed by 0 bases and J by 2 bases, leaving 14 bases between them. The CDR3 loop spans 17 amino acids. Written as DNA, the CDR3 is TGTGCCAGCAGCTTAGCCTCCCAGGGGTTTGCCTACAATGAGCAGTTCTTC. Amino acids: CASSLASQGFAYNEQFF.

CDR3 in amino acids: CASSLALAGEADTQYF. As DNA, the CDR3 is TGCGCCAGCAGCTTGGCCTTAGCGGGAGAAGCAGATACGCAGTATTTT. The rearrangement uses TRBV5-1 and TRBJ2-3, with 9 nucleotides matching TRBD2. The germline V gene has CDR1 SGHRS and CDR2 YFSETQ. The CDR3 length is 16 residues. With 0 bases clipped from V and 4 bases from J, the junction kept 6 bases outside the gene matches. The whole variable domain, remainder taken from reference TRBV5-1 and TRBJ2-3, is KAGVTQTPRYLIKTRGQQVTLSCSPISGHRSVSWYQQTPGQGLQFLFEYFSETQRNKGNFPGRFSGRQFSNSRSEMNVSTLELGDSALYLCASSLALAGEADTQYFGPGTRLTVL.

Ten or more counts support this clonotype. The V gene is TRBV20-1, the J gene TRBJ1-1; D gene uncertain. The germline V gene encodes CDR1 DFQATT and CDR2 SNEGSKA (reference sequence). The CDR3 consists of 13 residues. Trimming removed 3 bases at V and 0 bases at J, with 8 bases between. The chain's CDR3 is CSASRGLNTEAFF. The DNA of the CDR3 is TGCAGTGCTAGTCGGGGATTGAACACTGAAGCTTTCTTT.

This clonotype has a count of ten or more. The gene calls are TRBV7-9 and TRBJ2-7; 10 bases line up with TRBD2. Germline-derived CDR1 and CDR2 are SEHNR and FQNEAQ (reference sequence). Trimming took 3 bases from V and 6 from J; bases not matched to a gene: 8. The CDR3 consists of 15 residues. Here the CDR3 reads CASSFTASGGSEQYF. Written as DNA, the CDR3 is TGTGCCAGCAGCTTTACGGCTAGCGGGGGATCCGAGCAGTACTTC.

This clonotype has a handful of counts. The chain employs TRBV20-1 and TRBJ1-2; TRBD1 agrees at 7 bases. Germline CDR1 DFQATT, CDR2 SNEGSKA (reference sequence). This CDR3 comprises 16 residues. Trimming removed 5 bases from V and 0 bases from J; junction bases left unmatched: 12. Here the CDR3 reads CSAQLAGTESNYGYTF. The CDR3 DNA reads as TGCAGTGCTCAACTTGCCGGGACAGAGTCTAACTATGGCTACACCTTC.

This clonotype has a handful of counts. This chain connects TRBV14 to TRBJ1-2, with a tentative D call TRBD1 (5 bases). Germline values: CDR1 SGHDN, CDR2 FVKESK. Trimming cost V 6 bases and J 1 base, with 9 bases left between them. This CDR3 spans 13 amino acids. The CDR3 DNA is TGTGCCAGCAGGGACAACGTTAACTATGGCTACACCTTC. Translation gives CASRDNVNYGYTF.

This clonotype was counted only a few times. The chain links TRBV5-1 to TRBJ1-2; perhaps TRBD1 as D (5 bases). Germline lookup yields CDR1 SGHRS and CDR2 YFSETQ. Trimming pared 7 bases from V and 3 bases from J, leaving 16 bases between. This CDR3 is 14 amino acids long. The CDR3 sequence is CASWAGRTDYGYTF. The CDR3 nucleotides are TGCGCCAGCTGGGCGGGACGTACGGACTATGGCTACACCTTC.

The chain employs TRBV9 and TRBJ2-1; 11 nucleotides align to TRBD1. This CDR3 region has 16 residues. The germline CDR1 and CDR2 sequences are SGDLS and YYNGEE. J gave up 7 bases and V 0 bases, and 6 bases lay outside the gene matches. Here the CDR3 DNA reads TGTGCCAGCAGCGTAGATGGACAGGGGGCTGGGAATGAGCAGTTCTTC. Translating gives CASSVDGQGAGNEQFF.

This clonotype was observed a few times. This chain connects TRBV6-6 to TRBJ1-1; D is perhaps TRBD1 (5 bases). V shed 5 bases and J shed 1 base, with 11 bases lying between them. This CDR3 has 14 amino acids. Germline V gene data show CDR1 as MNHNY and CDR2 as SVGAGI (reference sequence). CDR3: CASSTGGWNTEAFF. The CDR3 DNA is TGTGCCAGCAGTACTGGGGGGTGGAACACTGAAGCTTTCTTT.

CDR3 bases: TGTGCCAGCAGTTACCCAGGGACAGGAGGATCCTACGAGCAGTACTTC. As protein: CASSYPGTGGSYEQYF. The chain recombines TRBV6-5 with TRBJ2-7, with 8 bases matching TRBD1. The junction had 7 bases not matched to a gene; V was cut back by 2 bases and J by 1 base. The V gene's germline CDR1 is MNHEY and CDR2 SVGAGI. This CDR3 region has 16 residues.

The chain carries TRBV9 and TRBJ2-2, with 9 positions matching TRBD1. V was clipped by 8 bases and J by 7 bases; unmatched bases: 6. The CDR3 runs to 13 residues. Germline CDR1 is SGDLS and CDR2 is YYNGEE. DNA for the CDR3: TGTGCCAGTGGACAGGGGCCAGTCGGGGAGCTGTTTTTT. Translation: CASGQGPVGELFF.

V is TRBV27 and J is TRBJ2-5, with D perhaps being TRBD1 or TRBD2 (5 bases each). The CDR3 runs 14 residues. Germline CDR1 is MNHEY and CDR2 is SMNVEV (reference sequence). V was shortened by 1 base and J by 4 bases, with 10 bases between the two germline ends. The CDR3 sequence: CASSLLGRAETQYF. DNA of the CDR3: TGTGCCAGCAGTTTATTGGGACGTGCAGAGACCCAGTACTTC.

V and J are TRBV4-2 and TRBJ1-1; tentative D call: TRBD1 (5 bases). Per germline, CDR1 LGHNA and CDR2 YNFKEQ. The V and J ends lost 0 bases and 1 base respectively, with 15 bases between them. The CDR3 covers 17 residues. The CDR3 region is CASSQERAGTGNTEAFF. DNA of the CDR3: TGTGCCAGCAGCCAAGAACGGGCCGGGACGGGGAACACTGAAGCTTTCTTT.

A few counts support this clonotype. The genes are TRBV5-4 and TRBJ1-2; D not resolved. The V gene's germline CDR1 is SGHNT and CDR2 YYREEE (reference sequence). This CDR3 region has 15 residues. V lost 5 bases, J lost 6 bases, and 20 bases lay in between. CDR3 coding DNA: TGTGCCAGCAGACCAAGTAGCGGAGGCGGGGATGGCTACACCTTC. Encoded protein: CASRPSSGGGDGYTF.

The J gene is TRBJ2-3, the V gene TRBV20-1; D is undetermined. The germline V and J ends were trimmed by 3 bases and 4 bases, with 17 bases remaining between them. CDR1 and CDR2 from the germline V gene are DFQATT and SNEGSKA (reference sequence). The CDR3 has 15 amino acids. CDR3 DNA: TGCAGTGCTAGCACCGTGGACGTTAGTTCAGATACGCAGTATTTT. The encoded protein is CSASTVDVSSDTQYF.

This clonotype was picked up many times. This sequence joins TRBV7-2 and TRBJ2-2; D is unclear. V shed 1 base and J shed 0 bases, with 9 bases lying between them. CDR1 is SGHTA, CDR2 FQGNSA, per germline. This CDR3 is 16 amino acids long. CDR3 loop: CASSLEAAPNTGELFF. The CDR3 DNA is TGTGCCAGCAGCTTAGAGGCGGCACCGAACACCGGGGAGCTGTTTTTT.

The rearrangement links TRBV10-3 to TRBJ1-1; TRBD1 agrees at 7 bases. Germline V CDR1 and CDR2: ENHRY, SYGVKD. Unmatched junction bases numbered 12, after V lost 8 bases and J lost 6 bases. CDR3 size: 14 residues. In nucleotides, the CDR3 is TGTGCCATCGCGTTTCAGGGGGTAGTAGCTGAAGCTTTCTTT. It yields the protein CAIAFQGVVAEAFF.

This clonotype occurred many times. The J gene is TRBJ1-5, the V gene TRBV25-1; 7 nucleotides match TRBD1. V was pared by 3 bases and J by 3 bases, with 11 bases of the junction left unmatched. In germline, CDR1 is MGHDK, CDR2 SYGVNS. The CDR3 spans 17 residues. The DNA of the CDR3 is TGTGCCAGCAGTGATTCCACCGACAGGGAGTTCAATCAGCCCCAGCATTTT. It specifies CASSDSTDREFNQPQHF.

The V call is TRBV4-1, the J call TRBJ2-5; D unclear. Germline V gives CDR1 MGHRA, CDR2 YSYEKL. V dropped 2 bases and J dropped 2 bases, with 15 bases sitting between them. The length of the CDR3 is 16 residues. CDR3 sequence (DNA): TGCGCCAGCAGCCAACCCCCCGGTGATGGACAAGAGACCCAGTACTTC. Translated, it gives CASSQPPGDGQETQYF.

The CDR3: CASRVAGWNEAFF. The CDR3 region has the DNA TGTGCCAGCAGGGTTGCAGGGTGGAATGAAGCTTTCTTT. The chain recombines TRBV12-3 or TRBV12-4 with TRBJ1-1; a possible D gene is TRBD1 (5 bases). The CDR3 extends over 13 amino acids. V gave up 6 bases and J gave up 7 bases, with 15 bases separating them.

This clonotype has only a few counts. The J gene is TRBJ2-1, the V gene TRBV12-3 or TRBV12-4, with D perhaps being TRBD1 or TRBD2 (5 bases each). The length of the CDR3 is 18 residues. V was pared by 3 bases and J by 0 bases, with 18 bases between. The CDR3 DNA sequence: TGTGCCAGCAGTTTCCTAACTCCGAGGGGAAGCTCCTACAATGAGCAGTTCTTC. It codes for CASSFLTPRGSSYNEQFF.

The genes are TRBV20-1 and TRBJ2-3; 16 bases map to TRBD2. The V and J ends lost 6 bases and 0 bases, in that order; junction bases with no gene match: 9. This CDR3 comprises 18 residues. CDR1 and CDR2 (germline): DFQATT, SNEGSKA (reference sequence). CDR3 coding DNA: TGCAGTGCCCTAGGGGGACTAGCGGGGGGGACGAGCACAGATACGCAGTATTTT. Encoded protein: CSALGGLAGGTSTDTQYF.

This clonotype was observed a handful of times. The V and J genes are TRBV30 and TRBJ2-2; D may match TRBD1 or TRBD2 (5 bases each). CDR3 length: 15 amino acids. V was cut by 3 bases and J by 6 bases, with 17 bases left in between. From germline, CDR1 is GTSNPN and CDR2 SVGIG (reference sequence). The CDR3 nucleotides read TGTGCCTGGAGGGTCAAGGGGAGAATCTCCGGGGAGCTGTTTTTT. This codes for CAWRVKGRISGELFF.